This T cell receptor beta chain was sequenced in a study of blood T cell repertoires in COVID-19. The protocol was immunoSEQ multiplex PCR, while the TCRdb copy is restricted to in-frame clones and leaves out a portion. Here the sample spans some 170,000 clones, over 75% being singletons. V shed 5 bases and J 6 bases; nucleotides not matched to a gene: 5. Germline V gene sequence: CDR1 LNHDA, CDR2 SQIVND (reference sequence). The CDR3 runs to 13 residues. The clonotype was recovered from a man in his 70s with acute or convalescent COVID-19. The specimen sequenced was peripheral blood. V is TRBV19 and J is TRBJ2-7; 9 bases align to TRBD1. CDR3 sequence reads: CASSRDRDSEQYF. In nucleotides, the CDR3 is TGTGCCAGTAGTCGGGACAGGGATAGCGAGCAGTACTTC.